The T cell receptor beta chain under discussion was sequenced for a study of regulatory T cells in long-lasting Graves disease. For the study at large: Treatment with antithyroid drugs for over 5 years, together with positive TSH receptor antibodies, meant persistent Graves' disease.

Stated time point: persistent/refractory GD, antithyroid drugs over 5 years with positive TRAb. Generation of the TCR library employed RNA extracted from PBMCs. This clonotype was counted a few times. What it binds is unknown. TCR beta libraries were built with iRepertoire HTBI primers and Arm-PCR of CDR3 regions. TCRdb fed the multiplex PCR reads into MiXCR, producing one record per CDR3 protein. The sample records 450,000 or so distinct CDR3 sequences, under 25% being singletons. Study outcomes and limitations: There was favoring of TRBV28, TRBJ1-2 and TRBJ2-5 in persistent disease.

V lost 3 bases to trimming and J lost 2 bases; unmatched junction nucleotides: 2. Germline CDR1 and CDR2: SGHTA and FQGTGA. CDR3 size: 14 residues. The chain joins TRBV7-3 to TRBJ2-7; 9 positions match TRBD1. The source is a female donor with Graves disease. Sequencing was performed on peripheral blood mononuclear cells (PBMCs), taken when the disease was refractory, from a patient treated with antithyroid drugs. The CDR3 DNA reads TGTGCCAGCAGCTTCACAGGGGGCCCCTACGAGCAGTACTTC. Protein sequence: CASSFTGGPYEQYF.